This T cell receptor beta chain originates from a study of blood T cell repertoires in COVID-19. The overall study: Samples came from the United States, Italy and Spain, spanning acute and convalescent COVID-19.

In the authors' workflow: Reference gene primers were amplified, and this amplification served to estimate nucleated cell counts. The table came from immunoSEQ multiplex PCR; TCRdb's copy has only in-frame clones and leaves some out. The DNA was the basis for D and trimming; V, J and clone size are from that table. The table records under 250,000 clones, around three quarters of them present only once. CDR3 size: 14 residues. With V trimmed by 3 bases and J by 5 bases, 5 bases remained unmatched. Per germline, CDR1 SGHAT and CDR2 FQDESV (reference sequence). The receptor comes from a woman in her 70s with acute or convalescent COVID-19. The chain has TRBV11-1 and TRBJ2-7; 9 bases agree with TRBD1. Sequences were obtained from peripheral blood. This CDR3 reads CASSFGQGNDEQYF. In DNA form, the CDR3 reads TGTGCCAGCAGCTTTGGACAGGGGAATGACGAGCAGTACTTC.